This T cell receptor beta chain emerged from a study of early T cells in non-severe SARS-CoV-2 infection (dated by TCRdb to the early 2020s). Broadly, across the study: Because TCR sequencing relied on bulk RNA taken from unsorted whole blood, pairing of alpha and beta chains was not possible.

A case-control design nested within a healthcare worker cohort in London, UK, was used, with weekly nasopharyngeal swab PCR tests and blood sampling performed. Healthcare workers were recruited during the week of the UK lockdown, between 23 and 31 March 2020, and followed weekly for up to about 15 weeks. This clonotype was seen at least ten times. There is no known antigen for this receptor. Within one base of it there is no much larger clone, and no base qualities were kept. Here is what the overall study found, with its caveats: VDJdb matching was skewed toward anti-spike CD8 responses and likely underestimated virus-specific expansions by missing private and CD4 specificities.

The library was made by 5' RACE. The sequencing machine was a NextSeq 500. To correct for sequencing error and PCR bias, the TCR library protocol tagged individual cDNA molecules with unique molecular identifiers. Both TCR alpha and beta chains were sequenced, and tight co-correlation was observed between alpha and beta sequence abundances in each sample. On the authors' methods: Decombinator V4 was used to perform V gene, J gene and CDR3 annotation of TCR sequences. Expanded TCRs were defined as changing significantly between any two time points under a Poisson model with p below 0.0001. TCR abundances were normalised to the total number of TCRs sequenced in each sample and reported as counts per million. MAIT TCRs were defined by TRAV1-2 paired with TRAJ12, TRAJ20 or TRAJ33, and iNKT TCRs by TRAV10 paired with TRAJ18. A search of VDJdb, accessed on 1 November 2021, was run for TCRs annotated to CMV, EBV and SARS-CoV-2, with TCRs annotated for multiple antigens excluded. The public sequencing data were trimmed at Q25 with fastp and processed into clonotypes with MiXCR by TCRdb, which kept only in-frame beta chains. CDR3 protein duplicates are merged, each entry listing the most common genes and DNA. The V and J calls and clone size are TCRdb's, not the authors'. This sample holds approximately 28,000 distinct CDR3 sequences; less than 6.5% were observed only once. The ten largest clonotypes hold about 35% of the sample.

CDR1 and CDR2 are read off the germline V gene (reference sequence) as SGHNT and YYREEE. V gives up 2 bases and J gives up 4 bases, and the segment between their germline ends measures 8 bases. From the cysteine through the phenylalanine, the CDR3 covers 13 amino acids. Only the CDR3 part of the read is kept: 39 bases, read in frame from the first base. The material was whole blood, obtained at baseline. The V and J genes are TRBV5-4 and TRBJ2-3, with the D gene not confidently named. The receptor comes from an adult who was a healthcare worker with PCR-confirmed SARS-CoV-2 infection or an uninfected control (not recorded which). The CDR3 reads CASSLDTADTQYF. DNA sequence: TGTGCCAGCAGCTTAGATACCGCAGATACGCAGTATTTT.